One and the same sample provided the 5 T cell receptor beta chains below, sequenced in a study of beta chain features in type 1 diabetes. Whole-study findings and limits: All four CD4+ subsets of Type 1 diabetes patients contained TCRB CDR3s that were moderately but significantly shorter.

Reverse transcription of all isolated RNA meant that expressed TCRB transcripts were sequenced. TCRdb's table, derived via immunoSEQ multiplex PCR, lists solely in-frame clones and lacks some. The data hold about 280,000 clones, with 15% observed a single time. These receptors have no identified antigens. Sequenced input: naive CD4+ T cells from blood. These receptors were taken from a man aged 18 to 30 with type 1 diabetes.

This clone has just a few counts. The V gene is TRBV5-1, the J gene TRBJ2-1; 7 nucleotides match TRBD1. This CDR3 has 14 amino acids. The V gene's germline CDR1 is SGHRS and CDR2 YFSETQ. Unmatched junction bases numbered 3, after V lost 1 base and J lost 5 bases. CDR3 coding DNA: TGCGCCAGCAGCTTGAGGGACAGAGACAATGAGCAGTTCTTC. It yields the protein CASSLRDRDNEQFF.

A remark on this clone: This sample includes further DNA sequences coding for the same CDR3. This rearrangement joins TRBV30 to TRBJ2-7, with a tentative D call TRBD2 (7 bases). The CDR3 has 14 amino acids. Germline V gene sequence: CDR1 GTSNPN, CDR2 SVGIG (reference sequence). The V gene lost 0 bases and the J gene lost 4 bases, with 13 bases spanning the gap. DNA for the CDR3: TGTGCCTGGAGTGTAAGTGGGGGGGCTTACGAGCAGTACTTC. Translation: CAWSVSGGAYEQYF.

The chain combines TRBV7-2 with TRBJ2-2, with TRBD1 matching 7 bases. Trimming at V came to 5 bases and at J to 4 bases, leaving 7 bases not matched to a gene. CDR3 size: 15 residues. CDR1 and CDR2 from the germline V gene are SGHTA and FQGNSA. This CDR3 is CASSPSRGRTGELFF. For the CDR3, the DNA is TGTGCCAGCAGCCCTAGTAGGGGGCGCACCGGGGAGCTGTTTTTT.

The genes are TRBV18 and TRBJ2-3, with 7 bases identical to TRBD2. The CDR3 is 15 amino acids. CDR1 KGHSH and CDR2 LQKENI come from the germline V gene. V shed 4 bases, J shed 0 bases, and the junction held 4 bases outside the gene matches. CDR3 amino acids: CASSLASGSTDTQYF. The CDR3 DNA is TGTGCCAGCTCACTAGCTAGCGGTAGCACAGATACGCAGTATTTT.

Points on this clone: One junction end disagrees with the germline gene, perhaps due to a read error. The V call is TRBV20-1, the J call TRBJ1-1; D perhaps matches TRBD1 (6 bases). CDR3 length: 11 residues. Germline values: CDR1 DFQATT, CDR2 SNEGSKA (reference sequence). DNA of the CDR3: TGCAGTGCGAGAGAGGGGGGGAAGCGTTTCTTT. It codes for CSAREGGKRFF.